The TCR beta chain under discussion was sequenced for a study of cytomegalovirus exposure and HLA in healthy donors. A note on this clone: Its antigen remains unidentified.

This CDR3 contains 14 residues. CDR1 is SGHRS, CDR2 YFSETQ, per germline. V lost 4 bases to trimming and J lost 6 bases; unmatched junction nucleotides: 6. General study points: There were some public TCRs occurring in many donors, but most TCR sequences were rare. According to reports, the classifier identified cytomegalovirus status with high specificity and sensitivity. The study designated about 180 TCR beta chains cytomegalovirus-associated.

The method was immunoSEQ multiplex PCR; TCRdb's version includes in-frame clones alone and lacks a portion of them. The table lists tens of thousands of clones, 85% to 90% of them singletons. These donors were members of the roughly 110-subject validation cohort, a group separate from the approximately 700-subject first cohort. The specimen was PBMCs. The sequence was obtained from a woman between 18 and 29 years old in good health and CMV-seronegative. The chain combines TRBV5-1 with TRBJ2-3; 9 positions agree with TRBD2. The CDR3 region is CASSAGGALDTQYF. The CDR3 nucleotides are TGCGCCAGCAGCGCGGGAGGGGCACTTGATACGCAGTATTTT.